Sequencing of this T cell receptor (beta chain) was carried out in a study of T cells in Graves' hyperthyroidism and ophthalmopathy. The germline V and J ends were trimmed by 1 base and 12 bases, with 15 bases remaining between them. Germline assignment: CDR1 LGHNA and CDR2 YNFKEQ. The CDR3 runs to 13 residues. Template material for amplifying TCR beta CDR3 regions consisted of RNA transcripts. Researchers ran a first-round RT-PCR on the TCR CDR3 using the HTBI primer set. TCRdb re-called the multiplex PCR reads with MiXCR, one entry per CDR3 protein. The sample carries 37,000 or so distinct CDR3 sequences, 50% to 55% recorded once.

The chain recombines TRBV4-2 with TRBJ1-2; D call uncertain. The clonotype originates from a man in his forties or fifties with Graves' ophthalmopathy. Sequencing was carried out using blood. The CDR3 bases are TGTGCCAGCAGCCAAGTAGGAGACTCTGGAAACACCTTC. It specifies CASSQVGDSGNTF.